These T cell receptor beta chains were read from a single sample in a study of OX40 agonist ivuxolimab in advanced cancers. The assay was immunoSEQ multiplex PCR, and TCRdb's table has in-frame clones only and misses some. The sample records 35,000 or so clones, about four fifths being singletons. The input for sequencing was CD4+ or CD8+ T cells sorted from blood, taken in a trial of the OX40 agonist ivuxolimab. Every receptor here comes from an adult with an advanced solid tumor such as melanoma, head and neck, liver or kidney cancer. CDR3s include the opening cysteine and the closing phenylalanine or tryptophan. The order of the fields is D gene, clone size, V gene, J gene, CDR3 DNA, CDR3 protein. A D gene is named only where the DNA matches it firmly. Clone sizes are given selectively: once, few, many, or a class where the clone is expanded.

>NA|NA|TRBV10-3|TRBJ2-7
TGTGCCATCAGTGAGATAGGCAGCTCCTACGAGCAGTACTTC
CAISEIGSSYEQYF
>TRBD2|once|TRBV7-9|TRBJ2-1
TGTGCCAGCAGCTTGTCGGGGGGGCCGTGGGAGCAGTTCTTC
CASSLSGGPWEQFF
>NA|NA|TRBV12-5|TRBJ1-2
TGTGCTAGTGCTCCCCCCCGGACAGCTAACTATGGCTACACCTTC
CASAPPRTANYGYTF
>TRBD1|NA|TRBV4-1|TRBJ2-7
TGCGCCAGCAGCCAACTACAGGGGTCAGCCTACGAGCAGTACTTC
CASSQLQGSAYEQYF
>NA|NA|TRBV27|TRBJ2-7
TGTGCCAGCAGTTTATTGGCGGAGAGATACGAGCAGTACTTC
CASSLLAERYEQYF
>NA|NA|TRBV19|TRBJ2-1
TGTGCCAGTAGTATAAGGCCTTCCTACAATGAGCAGTTCTTC
CASSIRPSYNEQFF
>TRBD2|once|TRBV10-2|TRBJ2-7
TGCGCCAGCAGTGAGGCTAGCGGGAGCGACGAGCAGTACTTC
CASSEASGSDEQYF
>NA|NA|TRBV5-4|TRBJ1-1
TGTGCCAGCAGCTTCCGTACTGAAGCTTTCTTT
CASSFRTEAFF
>TRBD2|medium-sized|TRBV2|TRBJ2-3
TGTGCCAGCAACCTCGCGGGAGGTGGATATGCAGATACGCAGTATTTT
CASNLAGGGYADTQYF
>NA|NA|TRBV28|TRBJ1-5
TGTGCCAGCAGTTTATGGGGGGGGCTGTCGACAAATCAGCCCCAGCATTTT
CASSLWGGLSTNQPQHF
>NA|NA|TRBV5-1|TRBJ2-7
TGCGCCAGCAGCTTGGAGGCAGGGGGGACTTCCTACGAGCAGTACTTC
CASSLEAGGTSYEQYF
>NA|NA|TRBV19|TRBJ2-6
TGTGCCAGTACTCCATTGGGGGGTCGAGACTCTGGGGCCAACGTCCTGACTTTC
CASTPLGGRDSGANVLTF
>NA|NA|TRBV9|TRBJ2-6
TGTGCCAGCAGCGACGGTGGTGGGGCCAACGTCCTGACTTTC
CASSDGGGANVLTF
>NA|NA|TRBV27|TRBJ2-3
TGTGCCAGCAGTGACTTTTTCGGCACAGATACGCAGTATTTT
CASSDFFGTDTQYF
>NA|NA|TRBV4-1|TRBJ2-5
TGCGCCAGCAGCCAAGGGGGCTTTCTCCAGACCCAGTACTTC
CASSQGGFLQTQYF